This is a list of T cell receptor beta chains from one sample in a study of control samples from healthy donors and cancer patients. Clones were sequenced by immunoSEQ multiplex PCR, and TCRdb holds only the in-frame ones, with some missing. The sample includes 78,000 or so clones, about 88% of them seen just once. Input material: blood. These receptors were collected from a woman aged 50 to 60 in good health. The CDR3 runs from the conserved cysteine through the conserved F or W. D genes are given only for firm matches. Expanded clones are given a class, and other clones once, few, many or no size at all.

v_call	d_call	clone_size	j_call	cdr3_nt	cdr3_aa
TRBV11-2	.	.	TRBJ2-7	TGTGCCAGCAGCGGCAGGGACGGGTCCTACGAGCAGTACTTC	CASSGRDGSYEQYF
TRBV6-5	TRBD1	once	TRBJ1-5	TGTGCCAGCAGCTGGACAGGCGATCAGCCCCAGCATTTT	CASSWTGDQPQHF
TRBV5-4	TRBD2	.	TRBJ2-1	TGTGCCAGCAGTTTCTTCTCTAGCGGGGGGGAGCAGTTCTTC	CASSFFSSGGEQFF
TRBV24-1	TRBD1	.	TRBJ1-5	TGTGCCACCAGTGACACACAGGGGAGTCAGCCCCAGCATTTT	CATSDTQGSQPQHF
TRBV11-2	.	.	TRBJ2-2	TGTGCCAGCAGCTTGAGGAACACCGGGGAGCTGTTTTTT	CASSLRNTGELFF
TRBV29-1	TRBD1	.	TRBJ2-7	TGCAGCGTCATAGGACAGGCTGTAAGCTCCTACGAGCAGTACTTC	CSVIGQAVSSYEQYF
TRBV14	TRBD1	few	TRBJ1-4	TGTGCCAGCAGCCAAGTCTCTTACAGGGGTGCAAATGAAAAACTGTTTTTT	CASSQVSYRGANEKLFF
TRBV5-4	.	.	TRBJ1-1	TGTGCCAGCAGTCCCGAGACAGGGAACACTGAAGCTTTCTTT	CASSPETGNTEAFF
TRBV9	TRBD1	.	TRBJ2-2	TGTGCCAGCAGCGAGCCCAGTGACAGGGGGCGCCTCGGGGAGCTGTTTTTT	CASSEPSDRGRLGELFF
TRBV18	.	.	TRBJ2-3	TGTGCCAGCTCACCAAGGAGCCATGATACGCAGTATTTT	CASSPRSHDTQYF
TRBV6-5	TRBD1	.	TRBJ2-4	TGTGCCAGCACTCGGACAGGGGGGAGGATTCAGTACTTC	CASTRTGGRIQYF
TRBV11-2	TRBD1	.	TRBJ2-1	TGTGCCAGCAGCTTAGCCGGACAGGGGGCAGATGAGCAGTTCTTC	CASSLAGQGADEQFF
TRBV5-1	TRBD1	.	TRBJ1-6	TGCGCCAGCAGCCCAGTCCCGGGACAGGGAACGGGTAATTCACCCCTCCACTTT	CASSPVPGQGTGNSPLHF
TRBV7-6	TRBD2	.	TRBJ2-7	TGTGCCAGCAGCTTAATCGGGACTAGCGGGGCGCTTGCCTACGAGCAGTACTTC	CASSLIGTSGALAYEQYF
TRBV11-2	.	.	TRBJ2-7	TGTGCCAGCAGCTTAGGTATGGGCGAGCAGTACTTC	CASSLGMGEQYF
TRBV13	.	.	TRBJ1-2	TGTGCCAGCAGCTTACCCCAGTCTTATGGCTACACCTTC	CASSLPQSYGYTF
TRBV5-1	TRBD1	.	TRBJ1-5	TGCGCCAGCAGCACCGGACAGGGTACACAGCCCCAGCATTTT	CASSTGQGTQPQHF
TRBV4-1	.	.	TRBJ1-2	TGCGCCAGCAGCCAAGGGGGGAGGGAGGCCTACGGCTACACCTTC	CASSQGGREAYGYTF
TRBV27	TRBD1	.	TRBJ2-2	TGTGCCAGCAGACAGGGGCTGGCCGGGGAGCTGTTTTTT	CASRQGLAGELFF
TRBV14	.	.	TRBJ1-2	TGTGCCAGCAGCCAAGATCAATGGGGAACGAACTATGGCTACACCTTC	CASSQDQWGTNYGYTF
TRBV12-3/TRBV12-4	.	.	TRBJ1-1	TGTGCCAGCAGTTTAGCGGTCACTGAAGCTTTCTTT	CASSLAVTEAFF
TRBV19	TRBD1	.	TRBJ1-2	TGTGCCAGTAGAGGCCCCGGACAGGGAGCTTTGGGCTACACCTTC	CASRGPGQGALGYTF
TRBV5-1	TRBD1	once	TRBJ1-2	TGCGCCAGCAGCTCGTCAGGGGGCAGCTATGGCTACACCTTC	CASSSSGGSYGYTF
TRBV5-4	.	.	TRBJ1-1	TGTGCCAGCAGCTTTTATCATAACACTGAAGCTTTCTTT	CASSFYHNTEAFF
TRBV6-5	.	.	TRBJ1-5	TGTGCCAGCAAACAGGGCGGCGGTGCTCAGCCCCAGCATTTT	CASKQGGGAQPQHF
TRBV3-1/TRBV3-2	TRBD1	.	TRBJ1-1	TGTGCCAGCAGCCCGGGGACAGGGAGTCAGGCTTTCTTT	CASSPGTGSQAFF
TRBV5-4	.	.	TRBJ2-7	TGTGCCAGCAGCTTTGATAGATCTCTTGAGCAGTACTTC	CASSFDRSLEQYF
TRBV7-9	TRBD2	.	TRBJ2-7	TGTGCCGGGGGGGTCTCCTACGAGCAGTACTTC	CAGGVSYEQYF
TRBV19	.	.	TRBJ2-2	TGTGCCAGTATGAGACCAACGAACACCGGGGAGCTGTTTTTT	CASMRPTNTGELFF
TRBV27	.	.	TRBJ1-2	TGTGCCAGCAGTTTAGCCGGACGCGACTATGGCTACACCTTC	CASSLAGRDYGYTF
TRBV6-1	.	.	TRBJ1-2	TGTGCCAGCAGTGAAGTGTCAGGGCTGGGTGGCTACACCTTC	CASSEVSGLGGYTF
TRBV7-8	TRBD1	few	TRBJ2-7	TGTGCCAGCAGCTTAGGGTCCTGGACAGGAAATTACGAGCAGTACTTC	CASSLGSWTGNYEQYF
TRBV2	.	.	TRBJ1-6	TGTGCCAGCAGTCTCCTCATGGTGGATTCACCCCTCCACTTT	CASSLLMVDSPLHF
TRBV18	TRBD1	once	TRBJ1-5	TGTGCCAGCTCCCAAGACAGGGAACAGCCCCAGCATTTT	CASSQDREQPQHF
TRBV2	TRBD1	once	TRBJ1-3	TGTGCCAGCAGTCGAGCCTGGACAGGGGTTGGCACCATATATTTT	CASSRAWTGVGTIYF
TRBV7-9	.	.	TRBJ2-1	TGTGCCAGCAGCTATGGGAACGAGCAGTTCTTC	CASSYGNEQFF
TRBV30	.	.	TRBJ1-5	TGTGCCTGGAGTGCATGGGGTAGCAATCAGCCCCAGCATTTT	CAWSAWGSNQPQHF
TRBV4-1	.	.	TRBJ2-2	TGCGCCAGCAGCCAAGGTTTCCAGGGGGACTACGGGGAGCTGTTTTTT	CASSQGFQGDYGELFF
TRBV7-9	.	.	TRBJ2-5	TGTGCCAGCAGCTTAGCGTCAGGGCGGCAAGAGACCCAGTACTTC	CASSLASGRQETQYF
TRBV9	TRBD2	.	TRBJ2-1	TGTGCCAGCAGCGCCAATAGCGGGAATGAGCAGTTCTTC	CASSANSGNEQFF
TRBV2	TRBD1	.	TRBJ1-1	TGTGCCAGCGGTCGACAGGGAAAAGCTTTCTTT	CASGRQGKAFF
TRBV30	TRBD1	.	TRBJ2-3	TGTGCCTGGAGTCCAGGGGGCGGCGGCACAGATACGCAGTATTTT	CAWSPGGGGTDTQYF
TRBV6-5	.	.	TRBJ2-3	TGTGCCAGCAGTAGCCGGGCCCGAGGGTCAGATACGCAGTATTTT	CASSSRARGSDTQYF
TRBV13	.	.	TRBJ2-1	TGTGCCAGCAGCTTACAAGCCCCCTACAATGAGCAGTTCTTC	CASSLQAPYNEQFF
TRBV5-1	TRBD1	.	TRBJ2-3	TGCGCCAGCAGCCCCCAGGGGGTGACAGATACGCAGTATTTT	CASSPQGVTDTQYF
TRBV6-6	.	.	TRBJ1-1	TGTGCCAGCAACCAGCTTGGTATGAACACTGAAGCTTTCTTT	CASNQLGMNTEAFF
TRBV24-1	.	.	TRBJ1-1	TGTGCCACCAGTGACGGCCTCGAGGGCACTGAAGCTTTCTTT	CATSDGLEGTEAFF
TRBV19	.	.	TRBJ1-6	TGTGCCAGTAGTAGGTTCTCCTATAATTCACCCCTCCACTTT	CASSRFSYNSPLHF
TRBV2	TRBD1	.	TRBJ1-5	TGTGCCAGCAGTGTGCTACAGGGGGCTAGTCAGCCCCAGCATTTT	CASSVLQGASQPQHF
TRBV2	.	few	TRBJ2-7	TGTGCCAGCGCCGAGCAGATCACCGGGGGTTACTACGAGCAGTACTTC	CASAEQITGGYYEQYF
TRBV5-1	.	.	TRBJ1-2	TGCGCCAGCAGCTTGTCGATAAACTATGGCTACACCTTC	CASSLSINYGYTF
TRBV15	.	.	TRBJ2-7	TGTGCCACCAGCAGAGAAAGCGCAGGGTTGGTCTACGAGCAGTACTTC	CATSRESAGLVYEQYF
TRBV7-9	.	once	TRBJ2-6	TGTGCCCTTGAGGGCTCTGGGGCCAACGTCCTGACTTTC	CALEGSGANVLTF
TRBV6-7	.	.	TRBJ2-1	TGTGCCAGCAGTTACTCTATCCAACTCGCCCTCTCCTACAATGAGCAGTTCTTC	CASSYSIQLALSYNEQFF